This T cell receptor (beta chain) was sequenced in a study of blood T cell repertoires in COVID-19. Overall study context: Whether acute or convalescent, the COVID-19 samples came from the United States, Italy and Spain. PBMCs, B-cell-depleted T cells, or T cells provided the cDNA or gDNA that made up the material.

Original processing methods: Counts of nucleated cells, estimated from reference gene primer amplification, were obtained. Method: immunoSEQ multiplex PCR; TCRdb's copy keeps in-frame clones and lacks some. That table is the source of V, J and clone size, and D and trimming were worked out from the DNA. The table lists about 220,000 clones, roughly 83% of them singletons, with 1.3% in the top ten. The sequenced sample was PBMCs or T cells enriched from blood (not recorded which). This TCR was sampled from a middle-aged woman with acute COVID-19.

The CDR3, as DNA: TGTGCCAGCAGCGCGGACAGGGGGCGCACTGAAGCTTTCTTT. Protein: CASSADRGRTEAFF. The V call is TRBV9, the J call TRBJ1-1, with 11 bases lining up with TRBD1. V shed 3 bases, J shed 4 bases, and the junction held 2 bases outside the gene matches. CDR1 SGDLS and CDR2 YYNGEE come from the germline V gene. This CDR3 contains 14 residues.